This TCR beta chain was recorded in a study of T-cell reconstitution after alpha-beta-depleted transplantation in children. Broader study findings: A year post-transplant, T-cell counts and diversity derived mostly from newly produced T cells. There were some patients whose high TCRbeta diversity at day 60 came from surviving recipient T cells and thymic progenitors. Expanded graft clones, several hundred of them, were reportedly the source of alpha-beta T cells about two months after transplant.

The authors prepared the TCRbeta library with unique molecular identifiers. TCRdb reprocessed the PCR reads via MiXCR and lists one record per CDR3 protein. Here the sample spans 700,000 to 950,000 distinct CDR3 sequences, about 16% being singletons. Comment on this clonotype: The target antigen is unknown.

The sample was PBMCs, mostly from graft donor cells, taken 360 days after TCRalphabeta/CD19-depleted stem cell transplant. The clonotype originates from a male patient younger than 18 who had a stem cell transplant for acute lymphoblastic leukemia, so the T cells may come from the graft donor.

The CDR3 reads CASSGGQGAQKNIQYF. CDR3 bases: TGCGCCAGCAGCGGAGGACAGGGGGCACAAAAAAACATTCAGTACTTC. This rearrangement joins TRBV5-1 to TRBJ2-4; TRBD1 aligns across 11 bases. The germline V gene has CDR1 SGHRS and CDR2 YFSETQ. V lost 4 bases and J lost 4; bases outside the gene matches: 7. The CDR3 is 16 residues long.